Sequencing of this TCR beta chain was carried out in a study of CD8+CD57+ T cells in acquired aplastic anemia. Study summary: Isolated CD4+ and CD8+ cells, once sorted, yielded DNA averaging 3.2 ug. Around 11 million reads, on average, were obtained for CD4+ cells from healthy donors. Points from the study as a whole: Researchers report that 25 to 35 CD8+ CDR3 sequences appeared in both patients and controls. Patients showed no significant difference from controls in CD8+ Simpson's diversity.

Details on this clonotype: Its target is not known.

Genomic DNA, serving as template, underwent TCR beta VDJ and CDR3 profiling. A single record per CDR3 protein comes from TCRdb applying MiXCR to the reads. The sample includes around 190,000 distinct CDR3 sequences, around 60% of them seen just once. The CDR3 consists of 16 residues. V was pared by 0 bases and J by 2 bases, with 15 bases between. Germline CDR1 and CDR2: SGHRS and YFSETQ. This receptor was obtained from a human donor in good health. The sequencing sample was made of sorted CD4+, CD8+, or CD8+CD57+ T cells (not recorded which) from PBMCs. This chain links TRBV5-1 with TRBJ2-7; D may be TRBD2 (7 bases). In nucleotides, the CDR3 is TGCGCCAGCAGCTTGGAAGGGGGGGCCGCCCCCTACGAGCAGTACTTC. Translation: CASSLEGGAAPYEQYF.